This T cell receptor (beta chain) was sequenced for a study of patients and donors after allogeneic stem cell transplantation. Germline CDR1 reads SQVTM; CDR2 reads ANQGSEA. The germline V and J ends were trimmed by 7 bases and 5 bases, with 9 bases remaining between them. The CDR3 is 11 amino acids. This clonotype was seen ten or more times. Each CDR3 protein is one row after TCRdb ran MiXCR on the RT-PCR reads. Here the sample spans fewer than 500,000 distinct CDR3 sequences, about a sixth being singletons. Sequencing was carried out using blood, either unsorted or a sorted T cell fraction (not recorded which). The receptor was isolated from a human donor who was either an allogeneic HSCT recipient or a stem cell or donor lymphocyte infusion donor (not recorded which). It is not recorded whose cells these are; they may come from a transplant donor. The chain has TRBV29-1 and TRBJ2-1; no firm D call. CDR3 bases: TGCAGCGCCGAGGCAGACAATGAGCAGTTCTTC. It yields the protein CSAEADNEQFF.